These 7 T cell receptor beta chains came from one sample sequenced in a study of T cell responses to AZD1222 COVID-19 vaccine. Libraries were prepared by immunoSEQ multiplex PCR; TCRdb keeps only in-frame clonotypes and omits some of them. The sample lists 20,000 or so clones, 75% to 85% seen once, with around 23% in the top ten. The sequencing used peripheral blood, collected 28 days after the second AZD1222 dose. All receptors come from an adult who received the AZD1222 COVID-19 vaccine.

This chain connects TRBV7-2 to TRBJ2-1, with TRBD2 identical over 7 bases. Germline V CDR1 and CDR2: SGHTA, FQGNSA. V was pared by 2 bases and J by 7 bases, with 8 bases of the junction left unmatched. The CDR3 spans 15 residues. The CDR3 spells CASSLNGRLRNEQFF. In DNA form, the CDR3 reads TGTGCCAGCAGCTTAAACGGGAGGCTTAGGAATGAGCAGTTCTTC.

The V and J genes are TRBV6-5 and TRBJ1-2; 10 positions agree with TRBD1. V was pared by 8 bases and J by 4 bases, with 4 bases of the junction left unmatched. From germline, CDR1 is MNHEY and CDR2 SVGAGI. The CDR3 is 13 residues long. The CDR3 region is CASGRTGGYGYTF. The CDR3, as DNA: TGTGCCAGCGGCCGGACAGGGGGCTATGGCTACACCTTC.

This clone was counted once. V and J are TRBV3-1 (or the pseudogene TRBV3-2) and TRBJ1-1, with TRBD1 matching over 7 bases. CDR3 length equals 13 residues. The junction had 3 bases not matched to a gene; V was cut back by 2 bases and J by 6 bases. From germline, CDR1 is LGHDT and CDR2 YNNKEL (reference sequence). CDR3 sequence (DNA): TGTGCCAGCAGCCAACTAGACAGGGCTGAAGCTTTCTTT. Translated, it gives CASSQLDRAEAFF.

There are a few counts of this clone. The chain recombines TRBV7-2 with TRBJ2-1, with D perhaps given as TRBD1 or TRBD2 (5 bases each). The length of the CDR3 is 15 residues. Trimming took 1 base from V and 2 from J, leaving 9 bases between them. Germline CDR1 and CDR2: SGHTA and FQGNSA. The CDR3 DNA reads as TGTGCCAGCAGCTTAGGGCAGGGACCCTACAATGAGCAGTTCTTC. Translated: CASSLGQGPYNEQFF.

The chain is built from TRBV11-2 and TRBJ1-1; the D is unclear. In germline, CDR1 is SGHAT, CDR2 FQNNGV. This CDR3 contains 15 residues. V was cut by 0 bases and J by 5 bases, with 13 bases left in between. This CDR3 is CASSLDGVSGTEAFF. CDR3 sequence (DNA): TGTGCCAGCAGCTTAGATGGGGTCTCGGGAACTGAAGCTTTCTTT.

This clone was seen once. The chain joins TRBV5-1 to TRBJ2-6; D ambiguous. Trimming removed 7 bases from V and 5 bases from J, with 25 bases in between. The CDR3 totals 18 residues. The germline V gene encodes CDR1 SGHRS and CDR2 YFSETQ. For the CDR3, the DNA is TGCGCCAGCGCCGCTTTATCGGTTCACAAAAGTCGGGCCAACGTCCTGACTTTC. As protein: CASAALSVHKSRANVLTF.

This sequence joins TRBV7-4 and TRBJ2-7; 10 bases match TRBD1. The V and J ends lost 1 base and 6 bases, in that order; junction bases with no gene match: 9. This CDR3 has 16 amino acids. Germline V CDR1 and CDR2: SGHVT, SQSDAQ. Written as DNA, the CDR3 is TGTGCCAGCAGCTTAGGGTCCGGGACAGGGGAGGGCGAGCAGTACTTC. It encodes CASSLGSGTGEGEQYF. Using reference TRBV7-4 and TRBJ2-7 for the parts outside the CDR3, the full variable domain is GAGVSQSPRYKVAKRGRDVALRCDSISGHVTLYWYRQTLGQGSEVLTYSQSDAQRDKSGRPSGRFSAERPERSVSTLKIQRTEQGDSAVYLCASSLGSGTGEGEQYFGPGTRLTVT.